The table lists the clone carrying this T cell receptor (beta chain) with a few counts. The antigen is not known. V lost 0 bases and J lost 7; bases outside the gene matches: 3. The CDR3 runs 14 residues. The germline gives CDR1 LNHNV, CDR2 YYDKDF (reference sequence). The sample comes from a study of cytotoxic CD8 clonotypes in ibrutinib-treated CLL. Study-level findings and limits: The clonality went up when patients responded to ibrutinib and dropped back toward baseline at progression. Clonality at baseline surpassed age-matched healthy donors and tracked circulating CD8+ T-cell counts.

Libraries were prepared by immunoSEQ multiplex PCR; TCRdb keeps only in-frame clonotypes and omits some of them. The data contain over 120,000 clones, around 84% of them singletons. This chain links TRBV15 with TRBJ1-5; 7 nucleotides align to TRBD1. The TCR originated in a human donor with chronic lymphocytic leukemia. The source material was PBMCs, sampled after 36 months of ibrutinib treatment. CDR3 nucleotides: TGTGCCACCAGCAGAGAAGGGGGCAGGCAGCCCCAGCATTTT. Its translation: CATSREGGRQPQHF.